The next 21 T cell receptor beta chains were all read from a single sample in a study of regulatory T cells in long-lasting Graves disease. Time point described: newly diagnosed GD, antithyroid drugs for less than 3 months. The TCR library used RNA extracted from PBMCs. With iRepertoire HTBI primers and Arm-PCR of CDR3 regions, TCR beta libraries were built. TCRdb redid the calling of the multiplex PCR reads with MiXCR, one entry per CDR3 protein. The data show over 200,000 distinct CDR3 sequences, with 18% seen just once and about 15% held by the top ten. The sample was also reused in another study, on T cells in Graves' hyperthyroidism and ophthalmopathy.

The material sequenced was peripheral blood mononuclear cells (PBMCs), taken at new diagnosis, from a patient treated with antithyroid drugs. The receptors derive from a woman under 40 with Graves disease.

This clonotype has ten or more counts. This chain joins TRBV7-9 and TRBJ2-5; D tentatively fits TRBD1 or TRBD2 (5 bases each). Trimming stripped 0 bases from V and 4 bases from J, with 9 bases between. Germline-derived CDR1 and CDR2 are SEHNR and FQNEAQ (reference sequence). CDR3 length: 14 residues. The DNA for the CDR3 is TGTGCCAGCAGCTTAGCCCCAGGGACAGAGACCCAGTACTTC. This encodes CASSLAPGTETQYF.

This clonotype has ten or more counts. The rearrangement uses TRBV20-1 and TRBJ1-2; D uncertain. V was cut by 3 bases and J by 2 bases, with 7 bases left in between. The CDR3 has 12 residues. The V gene's germline CDR1 is DFQATT and CDR2 SNEGSKA (reference sequence). CDR3 coding DNA: TGCAGTGCTAGTAGCAGAAACTATGGCTACACCTTC. This encodes CSASSRNYGYTF.

This clonotype showed up many times. CDR3 sequence reads: CASSQGSDRGDYGYTF. CDR3 sequence (DNA): TGCGCCAGCAGCCAAGGCTCGGACAGGGGCGACTATGGCTACACCTTC. The V and J genes are TRBV4-1 and TRBJ1-2; 9 bases align to TRBD1. The germline V gene encodes CDR1 MGHRA and CDR2 YSYEKL. The CDR3 covers 16 residues. The V gene end was trimmed by 1 base and the J gene end by 3 bases; junction bases not matched to a gene: 6.

In this sample, this clonotype turned up many times. J is TRBJ1-1 and V is TRBV6-1, with a possible D match to TRBD1 (5 bases). V was shortened by 7 bases and J by 1 base, with 13 bases between the two germline ends. The CDR3 is 14 residues long. Germline CDR1 reads MNHNS; CDR2 reads SASEGT. The CDR3 bases are TGTGCCAGCACCCCAGGGCACCGGAACACTGAAGCTTTCTTT. Translation gives CASTPGHRNTEAFF.

This clonotype has ten or more counts. The chain carries TRBV20-1 and TRBJ2-7; TRBD1 matches 8 bases. Trimming at V came to 6 bases and at J to 1 base, leaving 11 bases not matched to a gene. Germline loops: CDR1 DFQATT, CDR2 SNEGSKA (reference sequence). CDR3 length: 15 residues. The CDR3 reads CSALSRTGWSYEQYF. The CDR3 nucleotides read TGCAGTGCATTGTCTCGGACAGGGTGGTCCTACGAGCAGTACTTC.

Only a few counts were recorded for this clonotype. This chain connects TRBV6-1 to TRBJ2-6; no clear D. Trimming removed 8 bases from V and 3 bases from J, with 11 bases in between. The germline V gene encodes CDR1 MNHNS and CDR2 SASEGT. This CDR3 contains 14 residues. The DNA for the CDR3 is TGTGCCAGCGTCGACGCGGATGGGGCCAACGTCCTGACTTTC. Translating gives CASVDADGANVLTF.

This clonotype was counted ten times or more. This chain connects TRBV6-2 or TRBV6-3 to TRBJ2-7; D unresolved. Germline CDR1 MNHEY, CDR2 SVGEGT. V gave up 7 bases and J gave up 0 bases, with 16 bases separating them. CDR3 length: 15 amino acids. The CDR3 here is CASNLDRSSSYEQYF. The CDR3 nucleotides are TGTGCCAGCAATCTCGACCGGTCAAGCTCCTACGAGCAGTACTTC.

The rearrangement links TRBV10-3 to TRBJ2-2; 8 positions match TRBD2. Germline CDR1 reads ENHRY; CDR2 reads SYGVKD. With 0 bases clipped from V and 16 bases from J, the junction kept 10 bases outside the gene matches. This CDR3 is 14 amino acids long. CDR3 loop: CAISESSGAPLPFF. The CDR3 DNA sequence: TGTGCCATCAGTGAGTCTAGCGGGGCTCCGCTTCCGTTTTTT.

This clonotype was observed many times. The V call is TRBV6-1, the J call TRBJ1-5; 8 bases are shared with TRBD1. V was clipped by 6 bases and J by 2 bases; unmatched bases: 6. This CDR3 comprises 15 residues. CDR1 and CDR2 (germline): MNHNS, SASEGT. CDR3 in amino acids: CASSSDRAGNQPQHF. Here the CDR3 DNA reads TGTGCCAGCAGCTCGGACAGGGCGGGCAATCAGCCCCAGCATTTT.

This clonotype was found many times. The chain employs TRBV5-1 and TRBJ1-6; TRBD1 agrees at 7 bases. The junction had 7 bases not matched to a gene; V was cut back by 3 bases and J by 7 bases. Germline-derived CDR1 and CDR2 are SGHRS and YFSETQ. This CDR3 region has 15 residues. The CDR3 spells CASSSTTGTNSPLHF. In nucleotides, the CDR3 is TGCGCCAGCAGCTCCACGACAGGGACCAATTCACCCCTCCACTTT.

This clonotype was picked up many times. The DNA for the CDR3 is TGTGCCAGCAGCGGGCTTAATGGTGAAGCTTTCTTT. Protein product: CASSGLNGEAFF. V is TRBV2 and J is TRBJ1-1; D gene uncertain. With 6 bases removed from V and 7 bases from J, the gap between germline ends came to 12 bases. CDR1 and CDR2 from the germline V gene are SNHLY and FYNNEI. The CDR3 sequence is 12 residues long.

Many counts were recorded for this clonotype. The chain joins TRBV6-2 or TRBV6-3 to TRBJ1-1; D is possibly TRBD1 (5 bases). Germline CDR1 is MNHEY and CDR2 is SVGEGT. Trimming took 2 bases from V and 0 from J, leaving 13 bases between them. The CDR3 runs to 16 residues. In nucleotides, the CDR3 is TGTGCCAGCAGTTACATCCAGGGTGGCATGAACACTGAAGCTTTCTTT. This gives the protein CASSYIQGGMNTEAFF.

This clonotype was found many times. The chain uses TRBV7-9 and TRBJ2-1, with unresolved D. CDR1 is SEHNR, CDR2 FQNEAQ, per germline (reference sequence). V dropped 2 bases and J dropped 4 bases, with 6 bases sitting between them. The CDR3 totals 13 residues. The CDR3 loop is CASSLTLYNEQFF. The CDR3 DNA follows: TGTGCCAGCAGCTTAACTCTTTACAATGAGCAGTTCTTC.

The chain has TRBV28 and TRBJ2-7, with unresolved D. Looked up from germline, CDR1 is MDHEN and CDR2 is SYDVKM. The germline V and J ends were trimmed by 6 bases and 3 bases, with 12 bases remaining between them. The CDR3 is made up of 13 amino acids. The CDR3 protein is CASSNPVGYEQYF. In nucleotides, the CDR3 is TGTGCCAGCAGCAACCCTGTAGGCTACGAGCAGTACTTC.

Many counts were recorded for this clonotype. This CDR3 is CSALERGRDEQYF. CDR3 coding DNA: TGCAGTGCCCTCGAGCGGGGTCGGGACGAGCAGTACTTC. This chain connects TRBV20-1 to TRBJ2-7, with 7 positions matching TRBD2. This CDR3 is 13 amino acids long. Trimming took 6 bases from V and 5 from J; bases not matched to a gene: 10. Germline V CDR1 and CDR2: DFQATT, SNEGSKA (reference sequence).

This clonotype was detected many times. V usage is TRBV5-1 and J usage is TRBJ2-2, with TRBD1 matching over 9 bases. The CDR3 runs to 18 residues. CDR1 and CDR2 (germline): SGHRS, YFSETQ. The J segment lost 5 bases and the V segment lost 5 bases, leaving 16 bases of the junction unmatched. CDR3 loop: CASRLDRGVLWWTGELFF. The CDR3 DNA follows: TGCGCCAGCAGACTGGACAGGGGTGTGTTGTGGTGGACCGGGGAGCTGTTTTTT.

In this sample, this clonotype turned up many times. The CDR3 DNA sequence: TGTGCCAGCAGCCCAGGGTATGCAACTAATGAAAAACTGTTTTTT. This translates into CASSPGYATNEKLFF. The chain combines TRBV12-3 or TRBV12-4 with TRBJ1-4; D is possibly TRBD1 (5 bases). Trimming took off 6 bases at V and 0 bases at J, with 11 bases between the two ends. This CDR3 has 15 residues.

This clonotype has just a few counts. The J gene is TRBJ2-1, the V gene TRBV7-3; no clear D gene. CDR3 length: 13 residues. Germline V gene lookup returns CDR1 SGHTA and CDR2 FQGTGA. Deletions cut 3 bases from V and 8 bases from J, with 11 bases between. This CDR3 reads CASSFTDWDEQFF. The DNA of the CDR3 is TGTGCCAGCAGCTTCACCGACTGGGATGAGCAGTTCTTC.

There are many counts of this clonotype. The rearrangement joins TRBV2 to TRBJ2-7; D unresolved. Trimming stripped 3 bases from V and 1 base from J, with 10 bases between. The CDR3 consists of 14 residues. The germline gives CDR1 SNHLY, CDR2 FYNNEI. Here the CDR3 reads CASSEIYSSYEQYF. The CDR3 DNA follows: TGTGCCAGCAGTGAGATATATAGTTCCTACGAGCAGTACTTC.

V and J are TRBV19 and TRBJ1-3; D call uncertain. From germline, CDR1 is LNHDA and CDR2 SQIVND (reference sequence). V was pared by 4 bases and J by 2 bases, with 6 bases between. This CDR3 region has 13 residues. The CDR3 sequence: CASSTTPGNTIYF. The CDR3 region has the DNA TGTGCCAGTAGTACGACCCCTGGAAACACCATATATTTT.

J is TRBJ1-3 and V is TRBV3-1; possibly TRBD1 for D (6 bases). CDR1 LGHDT and CDR2 YNNKEL come from the germline V gene (reference sequence). CDR3 length: 16 residues. V was shortened by 6 bases and J by 2 bases, with 17 bases between the two germline ends. Written as DNA, the CDR3 is TGTGCCAGCAGTTATCACGGGCAGGGGCCTGGAAACACCATATATTTT. Translation gives CASSYHGQGPGNTIYF.